The clone carrying this TCR beta chain showed up many times. Its antigen is unidentified. V lost 6 bases and J 0 bases, leaving 13 bases between the germline ends. This CDR3 comprises 15 residues. The germline CDR1 and CDR2 sequences are MNHNY and SVGAGI (reference sequence). This sample is drawn from a study of T-cell reconstitution after alpha-beta-depleted transplantation in children. Unique molecular identifiers were incorporated during preparation of the TCRbeta library. TCRdb reprocessed the PCR reads via MiXCR and lists one record per CDR3 protein. The table records about 16,000 distinct CDR3 sequences, approximately 5.1% of them present only once. General study results and limits: Recipient T cells and thymic progenitors that survived gave rise to the high TCRbeta diversity observed at day 60 in some patients. Reported findings indicate that, about two months after transplant, alpha-beta T cells came from several hundred expanded clones, which were derived from non-depleted graft cells. Newly made T cells mostly supplied T-cell counts and diversity one year after transplant.

This receptor was identified in a boy younger than 18 with acute lymphoblastic leukemia, due to receive a stem cell transplant. Source: PBMCs, taken before TCRalphabeta/CD19-depleted stem cell transplant. V is TRBV6-6 and J is TRBJ2-3; D uncertain. CDR3: CASSRRSVSTDTQYF. CDR3 DNA sequence: TGTGCCAGCAGCCGACGATCGGTCAGCACAGATACGCAGTATTTT.